The 32 T cell receptor beta chains reported below all come from one sample, sequenced in a study of early T cells in non-severe SARS-CoV-2 infection. TCRdb re-called the 5' RACE reads with MiXCR, one entry per CDR3 protein. The sample includes tens of thousands of distinct CDR3 sequences, roughly 4.9% of them seen just once. The sequenced material came from whole blood. Receptor source: an adult who was a healthcare worker with PCR-confirmed SARS-CoV-2 infection or an uninfected control (not recorded which).

Many counts were recorded for this clonotype. The V gene is TRBV21-1, the J gene TRBJ1-5; the table assigns TRBD1, which was not confirmed against the DNA. TRBV21-1 is designated a pseudogene. The CDR3 consists of 19 residues. The CDR3 DNA is TGTGCCAGCGTCCTCGAGGCTCACACACAGGGGACTGTAAATCAGCCCCAGCATTTT. Protein: CASVLEAHTQGTVNQPQHF.

Sample share makes this clonotype medium-sized (0.01 to 0.1%). A read error may account for a junction end that differs from germline. CDR3 amino acids: CASSERSTRFGGNNF. The CDR3 DNA follows: TGTGCCAGCAGTGAACGCTCCACTAGGTTCGGGGGAAACAACTTC. The rearrangement joins TRBV6-1 to TRBJ2-4; D is perhaps TRBD2 (6 bases). The CDR3 extends over 15 amino acids. CDR1 is MNHNS, CDR2 SASEGT, per germline.

The chain recombines TRBV7-3 with TRBJ2-7, with a tentative D call TRBD1 (5 bases). The V gene's germline CDR1 is SGHTA and CDR2 FQGTGA. The V gene lost 5 bases and the J gene lost 7 bases, with 18 bases spanning the gap. The CDR3 length is 14 residues. The CDR3 nucleotides are TGTGCCAGCAGCCCAGGGCGGACGAACTTAGAGCAGTACTTC. This sequence encodes CASSPGRTNLEQYF.

This clonotype was observed a handful of times. The chain joins TRBV20-1 to TRBJ2-7; 7 bases line up with TRBD2. Germline V CDR1 and CDR2: DFQATT, SNEGSKA (reference sequence). CDR3 size: 15 residues. Losses at the gene ends were 3 bases for V and 5 bases for J; bases not matched to a gene: 13. CDR3 region: CSASSTGTTIDEQYF. DNA for the CDR3: TGCAGTGCTAGTTCTACCGGGACTACAATCGACGAGCAGTACTTC.

This clonotype appeared a few times. The V gene is TRBV7-2, the J gene TRBJ2-3; 11 nucleotides match TRBD1. Germline CDR1 and CDR2: SGHTA and FQGNSA. Losses at the gene ends were 8 bases for V and 4 bases for J; bases not matched to a gene: 5. This CDR3 region has 14 residues. CDR3 loop: CASAWGQGADTQYF. Here the CDR3 DNA reads TGTGCCAGCGCCTGGGGACAGGGGGCAGATACGCAGTATTTT.

This clonotype was counted ten times or more. CDR3 protein: CASSLAVLATDTQYF. CDR3 in DNA: TGTGCCAGCAGTTTAGCGGTTCTAGCCACAGATACGCAGTATTTT. The chain combines TRBV12-3 or TRBV12-4 with TRBJ2-3; D may be TRBD2 (5 bases). This CDR3 region has 15 residues. Trimming removed 0 bases at V and 2 bases at J, with 9 bases between.

This clonotype was detected a few times. V is TRBV28 and J is TRBJ1-2; 9 bases match TRBD1. The CDR3 extends over 15 amino acids. Germline assignment: CDR1 MDHEN and CDR2 SYDVKM. V lost 6 bases, J lost 2 bases, and 7 bases stayed unmatched. CDR3 region: CASRLPGQGNYGYTF. CDR3 DNA sequence: TGTGCCAGCAGGCTACCGGGACAGGGAAACTATGGCTACACCTTC.

This clonotype was seen repeatedly, ten times or more. The chain links TRBV5-6 to TRBJ2-2; TRBD2 matches 8 bases. CDR1 is SGHDT, CDR2 YYEEEE, per germline. V lost 6 bases, J lost 2 bases, and 12 bases stayed unmatched. This CDR3 is built from 17 residues. The CDR3 DNA sequence: TGTGCCAGCACCCCCTTCCGGGAGGGCCTCAACACCGGGGAGCTGTTTTTT. Translated, it gives CASTPFREGLNTGELFF.

This clonotype occurred many times. The V gene is TRBV11-3, the J gene TRBJ2-3; D is ambiguous. CDR3 length: 14 amino acids. Germline CDR1 and CDR2: SGHNT and YENEEA. Trimming pared 6 bases from V and 2 bases from J, leaving 12 bases between. The CDR3 spells CASSPDPHTDTQYF. The CDR3 bases are TGTGCCAGCAGTCCGGACCCCCACACAGATACGCAGTATTTT.

This clonotype has a count of ten or more. The V call is TRBV7-8, the J call TRBJ2-1; D may be TRBD1 (7 bases). CDR1 and CDR2 (germline): SGHVS, FQNEAQ. V dropped 1 base and J dropped 5 bases, with 12 bases sitting between them. CDR3 length equals 15 residues. The CDR3 DNA follows: TGTGCCAGCAGCTTAGGACAGGGACTTAACAATGAGCAGTTCTTC. Protein: CASSLGQGLNNEQFF.

A few counts support this clonotype. The V call is TRBV7-6, the J call TRBJ2-5; possibly TRBD1 or TRBD2 for D (5 bases each). CDR3 length: 14 residues. The germline V gene has CDR1 SGHVS and CDR2 FNYEAQ. Trimming left V 0 bases short and J 7 bases short, with 12 bases between. CDR3 amino acids: CASSLAGDPGTQYF. DNA for the CDR3: TGTGCCAGCAGCTTAGCGGGGGACCCTGGGACCCAGTACTTC.

This clonotype was counted ten times or more. The chain uses TRBV7-2 and TRBJ2-5, with 12 bases that match TRBD2. Germline-derived CDR1 and CDR2 are SGHTA and FQGNSA. The CDR3 is 15 residues long. The V segment lost 7 bases and the J segment 5 bases; nucleotides outside the gene matches: 8. For the CDR3, the DNA is TGTGCCAGCAACAAGGGGACTAGCGGGTGGGAGACCCAGTACTTC. As protein: CASNKGTSGWETQYF.

This clonotype was picked up a small number of times. J is TRBJ2-1 and V is TRBV7-2; TRBD2 aligns across 9 bases. Per the germline V gene, CDR1 is SGHTA and CDR2 is FQGNSA. V lost 3 bases, J lost 3 bases, and 3 bases stayed unmatched. CDR3 length: 15 residues. CDR3 bases: TGTGCCAGCAGCTTCGGACTAGCGAACTACAATGAGCAGTTCTTC. This codes for CASSFGLANYNEQFF.

This clonotype was picked up many times. J is TRBJ2-7 and V is TRBV10-3; D unresolved. Germline CDR1 is ENHRY and CDR2 is SYGVKD. The CDR3 length is 11 residues. The V end lost 6 bases, the J end lost 3 bases, and 6 bases lay between the germline ends. CDR3 loop: CAISANYEQYF. CDR3 DNA sequence: TGTGCCATCAGCGCCAACTACGAGCAGTACTTC.

This clonotype was recorded at least ten times. The chain recombines TRBV7-9 with TRBJ1-5, with D unresolved. The CDR3 sequence is 15 residues long. Trimming stripped 5 bases from V and 4 bases from J, with 15 bases between. Germline V lookup: CDR1 SEHNR, CDR2 FQNEAQ (reference sequence). For the CDR3, the DNA is TGTGCCAGCAGCCGGGCGGGGTTGGGGAATCAGCCCCAGCATTTT. Encoded protein: CASSRAGLGNQPQHF.

This clonotype has ten or more counts. This CDR3 reads CSATPAGGANNEQFF. The CDR3 region has the DNA TGCAGTGCTACCCCAGCGGGAGGGGCAAACAATGAGCAGTTCTTC. The chain uses TRBV20-1 and TRBJ2-1; 10 bases are shared with TRBD2. Per the germline V gene, CDR1 is DFQATT and CDR2 is SNEGSKA (reference sequence). V lost 4 bases to trimming and J lost 5 bases; unmatched junction nucleotides: 8. This CDR3 contains 15 residues.

This clonotype was picked up many times. The V call is TRBV11-3, the J call TRBJ2-3; D is unclear. The V end lost 4 bases, the J end lost 2 bases, and 4 bases lay between the germline ends. This CDR3 spans 12 amino acids. Germline values: CDR1 SGHNT, CDR2 YENEEA. The CDR3 nucleotides read TGTGCCAGCAGCTCCGACACAGATACGCAGTATTTT. Translated: CASSSDTDTQYF.

There are a few counts of this clonotype. The chain recombines TRBV28 with TRBJ2-7; 8 positions match TRBD1. The CDR3 contains 15 residues. Germline V gene data show CDR1 as MDHEN and CDR2 as SYDVKM. V shed 6 bases, J shed 0 bases, and the junction held 7 bases outside the gene matches. CDR3 DNA sequence: TGTGCCAGCAGCTCAGCCGGGACAGGCTCCTACGAGCAGTACTTC. Its translation is CASSSAGTGSYEQYF.

This clonotype was detected many times. The J gene is TRBJ2-5, the V gene TRBV11-2; unclear D gene. The germline V and J ends were trimmed by 5 bases and 0 bases, with 16 bases remaining between them. In germline, CDR1 is SGHAT, CDR2 FQNNGV. The CDR3 covers 16 residues. The CDR3 DNA reads TGTGCCAGCAGCACGATAGGGCGGTCATACCAAGAGACCCAGTACTTC. Amino acid sequence: CASSTIGRSYQETQYF.

The CDR3 DNA reads TGTGCCAGCAGTTTGGGGCTCCACTCCTACGAGCAGTACTTC. It is translated as CASSLGLHSYEQYF. V is TRBV27 and J is TRBJ2-7, with D perhaps matching TRBD1 (5 bases). The CDR3 contains 14 residues. The V gene lost 3 bases and the J gene lost 0 bases, with 9 bases spanning the gap. The germline CDR1 and CDR2 sequences are MNHEY and SMNVEV (reference sequence).

This clonotype came up a few times. V gene TRBV20-1 combines with J gene TRBJ2-2; 9 positions match TRBD2. Losses at the gene ends were 7 bases for V and 5 bases for J; bases not matched to a gene: 8. Germline V gives CDR1 DFQATT, CDR2 SNEGSKA (reference sequence). CDR3 length: 14 amino acids. CDR3 nucleotide sequence: TGCAGTGTTTACGGCGGGAGGGCGACCGGGGAGCTGTTTTTT. Protein product: CSVYGGRATGELFF.

In this sample, this clonotype turned up many times. The chain recombines TRBV27 with TRBJ2-6; TRBD1 is a possible D gene (5 bases). CDR1 is MNHEY, CDR2 SMNVEV, per germline (reference sequence). This CDR3 has 15 amino acids. V was shortened by 5 bases and J by 0 bases, with 8 bases between the two germline ends. CDR3 DNA: TGTGCCAGCAGTAGGGGAAGCTCTGGGGCCAACGTCCTGACTTTC. Translation: CASSRGSSGANVLTF.

There are a few counts of this clonotype. The chain employs TRBV19 and TRBJ2-5; TRBD1 aligns across 9 bases. The germline V gene encodes CDR1 LNHDA and CDR2 SQIVND (reference sequence). The CDR3 extends over 15 amino acids. V lost 6 bases and J lost 4; bases outside the gene matches: 9. In DNA form, the CDR3 reads TGTGCCAGTAGCACTATGACAGGGGGATCAGAGACCCAGTACTTC. Translation: CASSTMTGGSETQYF.

The chain links TRBV11-2 to TRBJ2-7; D remains unclear. This CDR3 is built from 15 residues. Germline lookup yields CDR1 SGHAT and CDR2 FQNNGV. Trimming left V 1 base short and J 5 bases short, with 15 bases between. The CDR3 sequence is CASSLVLAQVDEQYF. The CDR3 coding sequence is TGTGCCAGCAGCTTAGTTCTGGCCCAGGTCGACGAGCAGTACTTC.

This clonotype came up a few times. V is TRBV7-9 and J is TRBJ1-2, with TRBD1 matching over 7 bases. J was trimmed by 0 bases and V by 5 bases; bases with no gene match: 0. CDR3 length equals 13 residues. Germline CDR1 reads SEHNR; CDR2 reads FQNEAQ (reference sequence). The chain's CDR3 is CASSGTANYGYTF. The CDR3 nucleotides are TGTGCCAGCAGCGGGACAGCTAACTATGGCTACACCTTC. Drawing the rest from reference TRBV7-9 and TRBJ1-2, the complete variable domain is DTGVSQNPRHKITKRGQNVTFRCDPISEHNRLYWYRQTLGQGPEFLTYFQNEAQLEKSRLLSDRFSAERPKGSFSTLEIQRTEQGDSAMYLCASSGTANYGYTFGSGTRLTVV.

This clonotype was seen at least ten times. This rearrangement joins TRBV11-2 to TRBJ2-1; D remains unclear. The CDR3 covers 13 residues. V was pared by 6 bases and J by 4 bases, with 10 bases between. CDR1 is SGHAT and CDR2 is FQNNGV in the germline V gene. This chain's CDR3 is CASRSNQYNEQFF. The CDR3 DNA follows: TGTGCCAGCAGATCCAACCAGTACAATGAGCAGTTCTTC.

Ten or more counts support this clonotype. V is TRBV18 and J is TRBJ1-5, with TRBD1 matching 7 bases. J gave up 0 bases and V 4 bases, and 15 bases lay outside the gene matches. Germline V gives CDR1 KGHSH, CDR2 LQKENI. The CDR3 runs 19 residues. This chain's CDR3 is CASSQSGTAALHSNQPQHF. The DNA for the CDR3 is TGTGCCAGCTCACAGAGCGGGACAGCCGCACTCCATAGCAATCAGCCCCAGCATTTT.

This chain connects TRBV27 to TRBJ2-3; tentatively, D is TRBD2 (6 bases). The CDR3 is 15 residues long. Germline assignment: CDR1 MNHEY and CDR2 SMNVEV (reference sequence). Deletions cut 3 bases from V and 3 bases from J, with 13 bases between. CDR3 coding DNA: TGTGCCAGCAGTTTTCACGGGAGCGGGACAGATACGCAGTATTTT. Translating it yields CASSFHGSGTDTQYF.

This clonotype showed up many times. The V call is TRBV6-4, the J call TRBJ1-1; a weak D match, TRBD1 (5 bases). CDR1 and CDR2 (germline): MRHNA, SNTAGT. V lost 0 bases, J lost 4 bases, and 24 bases lay in between. This CDR3 spans 19 amino acids. The CDR3 sequence is CASSDSNLYRSFSGTEAFF. DNA of the CDR3: TGTGCCAGCAGTGACTCGAATCTCTACAGGTCGTTTTCGGGCACTGAAGCTTTCTTT.

This clonotype has only a few counts. The gene calls are TRBV7-2 and TRBJ2-7; D is uncertain. With 1 base removed from V and 3 bases from J, the gap between germline ends came to 10 bases. Germline loops: CDR1 SGHTA, CDR2 FQGNSA. CDR3 length: 14 amino acids. The CDR3 coding sequence is TGTGCCAGCAGCTTAGATACTGGATTCTACGAGCAGTACTTC. Translating gives CASSLDTGFYEQYF. Drawing the rest from reference TRBV7-2 and TRBJ2-7, the complete variable domain is GAGVSQSPSNKVTEKGKDVELRCDPISGHTALYWYRQSLGQGLEFLIYFQGNSAPDKSGLPSDRFSAERTGGSVSTLTIQRTQQEDSAVYLCASSLDTGFYEQYFGPGTRLTVT.

This clonotype has ten or more counts. This chain joins TRBV5-1 and TRBJ2-3; 14 bases agree with TRBD2. The CDR3 extends over 16 amino acids. Looked up from germline, CDR1 is SGHRS and CDR2 is YFSETQ. J lost 5 bases, V lost 3 bases, and 5 bases had no gene match. The CDR3 DNA sequence: TGCGCCAGCAGCTCGGGACTAGCGGGAGCGGGAGATACGCAGTATTTT. This encodes CASSSGLAGAGDTQYF.

In its sample, this clonotype was seen a few times. The J gene is TRBJ1-4, the V gene TRBV2; no firm D call. Looked up from germline, CDR1 is SNHLY and CDR2 is FYNNEI. V was cut by 6 bases and J by 7 bases, with 9 bases left in between. The CDR3 is 12 amino acids. The CDR3 here is CASRRAGEKLFF. DNA of the CDR3: TGTGCCAGCAGGAGGGCGGGTGAAAAACTGTTTTTT. Full variable domain (missing parts from reference TRBV2 and TRBJ1-4): EPEVTQTPSHQVTQMGQEVILRCVPISNHLYFYWYRQILGQKVEFLVSFYNNEISEKSEIFDDQFSVERPDGSNFTLKIRSTKLEDSAMYFCASRRAGEKLFFGSGTQLSVL.